This TCR beta chain was sequenced in a study of blood T cells in healthy people across ages. It was with a sample-barcoded 5' primer and a J-beta primer mix that a second PCR of about 6 to 12 cycles was run. TCRdb called the 5' RACE reads again in MiXCR, with one record for every CDR3 protein. Of roughly 550,000 distinct CDR3 sequences in the sample, about 24% were seen once. CDR3 length equals 18 residues. CDR1 and CDR2 from the germline V gene are LGHDT and YNNKEL (reference sequence). V shed 4 bases, J shed 0 bases, and the junction held 7 bases outside the gene matches. In addition, the sample was reused for a study of T cells of mothers and their children.

Sequencing was done on a sample of blood. The sequence was collected from a boy younger than 18 in good health. This chain uses TRBV3-1 with TRBJ2-2, with TRBD2 matching over 11 bases. The CDR3 spells CASSRGGLADPNTGELFF. Written as DNA, the CDR3 is TGTGCCAGCAGCCGAGGGGGACTAGCGGACCCGAACACCGGGGAGCTGTTTTTT.